This TCR beta chain is from a study of blood T cell repertoires in COVID-19. The authors' processing: Researchers report that nucleated cell counts were estimated from reference gene primer amplification. Repertoires were generated with immunoSEQ multiplex PCR, while TCRdb's copy carries only in-frame clones and drops some. The V and J calls and clone size were taken over from that table, and D and trimming were inferred from the DNA. Of about 70,000 clones listed, 79% are singletons. The CDR3 runs 14 residues. The ends were cut back, 2 bases at V and 3 bases at J, with 10 bases in the middle. Germline loops: CDR1 MDHEN, CDR2 SYDVKM.

V and J are TRBV28 and TRBJ1-2; D unresolved. This clonotype was sampled from a woman aged 55 to 70 with acute or convalescent COVID-19. The specimen was peripheral blood. The CDR3: CASSLEGTYYGYTF. DNA for the CDR3: TGTGCCAGCAGTTTAGAGGGAACCTACTATGGCTACACCTTC.